Following are 27 T cell receptor beta chains from one sample sequenced in a study of blood T cell repertoires in COVID-19. Libraries were prepared by immunoSEQ multiplex PCR; TCRdb keeps only in-frame clonotypes and omits some of them. Altogether 350,000 to 500,000 clones are present, about 88% being singletons, with the ten largest covering 1.4% to 1.5%. Sequenced sample: PBMCs or T cells enriched from blood (not recorded which). Receptors originate from a woman younger than 35 who had been exposed to COVID-19.

Of note for this clone: This sample also contains other DNA sequences that code for the same CDR3. CDR3 residues: CASSYRGDYGYTF. CDR3 in DNA: TGTGCCAGCAGTTACAGGGGGGATTATGGCTACACCTTC. The J gene is TRBJ1-2, the V gene TRBV28, with 8 bases matching TRBD1. The germline gives CDR1 MDHEN, CDR2 SYDVKM. The CDR3 contains 13 residues. J lost 5 bases, V lost 4 bases, and 3 bases had no gene match.

The chain employs TRBV6-2 or TRBV6-3 and TRBJ2-7, with 9 bases matching TRBD2. This CDR3 is 15 amino acids long. V lost 6 bases, J lost 6 bases, and 12 bases stayed unmatched. Looked up from germline, CDR1 is MNHEY and CDR2 is SVGEGT. The CDR3, as DNA: TGTGCCAGCAGCACCCCATCGCGGGGGGGCCTCGAGCAGTACTTC. Its translation is CASSTPSRGGLEQYF.

This clone is a singleton in its sample. The V gene is TRBV10-3, the J gene TRBJ1-1; no firm D call. The CDR3 consists of 13 residues. Trimming took off 5 bases at V and 0 bases at J, with 7 bases between the two ends. CDR1 is ENHRY and CDR2 is SYGVKD in the germline V gene. The chain's CDR3 is CAISLTLNTEAFF. CDR3 coding DNA: TGTGCCATCAGTCTGACACTGAACACTGAAGCTTTCTTT.

The chain has TRBV28 and TRBJ2-4, with 8 nucleotides matching TRBD1. This CDR3 spans 15 amino acids. After removal of 7 bases from V and 4 bases from J, the junction contained 9 bases not matched to a gene. The germline V gene has CDR1 MDHEN and CDR2 SYDVKM. CDR3 residues: CASNLRTGTKNIQYF. The DNA for the CDR3 is TGTGCCAGCAACCTACGGACAGGGACTAAAAACATTCAGTACTTC.

The chain employs TRBV28 and TRBJ2-3; 13 bases map to TRBD2. The germline CDR1 and CDR2 sequences are MDHEN and SYDVKM. The junction had 5 bases not matched to a gene; V was cut back by 2 bases and J by 6 bases. The CDR3 runs to 16 residues. CDR3 DNA sequence: TGTGCCAGCAGTTTAGCTGGACTAGCGGGAGCTGATACGCAGTATTTT. It encodes CASSLAGLAGADTQYF.

The V gene is TRBV5-1, the J gene TRBJ1-6; no definite D call. Germline values: CDR1 SGHRS, CDR2 YFSETQ. The V end lost 4 bases, the J end lost 10 bases, and 15 bases lay between the germline ends. The CDR3 contains 14 residues. CDR3 nucleotides: TGCGCCAGCAGCGCGGGCAATCTTCACTCACCCCTCCACTTT. Its protein is CASSAGNLHSPLHF.

V is TRBV23-1 and J is TRBJ2-7, with TRBD1 identical over 7 bases. TRBV23-1 has ORF status, its function being uncertain. The length of the CDR3 is 17 residues. Trimming removed 7 bases from V and 4 bases from J; junction bases left unmatched: 19. The CDR3 sequence is CASTRLTGSEHFYEQYF. In DNA, the CDR3 is TGCGCCAGCACCAGATTGACAGGGTCCGAACACTTTTACGAGCAGTACTTC.

This chain joins TRBV5-6 and TRBJ2-3, with 9 bases aligning to TRBD1. The V gene end was trimmed by 3 bases and the J gene end by 6 bases; junction bases not matched to a gene: 8. From germline, CDR1 is SGHDT and CDR2 YYEEEE. CDR3 size: 15 residues. This CDR3 reads CASSYRTGVVDTQYF. CDR3 DNA: TGTGCCAGCAGCTACAGGACAGGGGTTGTCGATACGCAGTATTTT. The full variable domain, its missing parts supplied by reference TRBV5-6 and TRBJ2-3, is DAGVTQSPTHLIKTRGQQVTLRCSPKSGHDTVSWYQQALGQGPQFIFQYYEEEERQRGNFPDRFSGHQFPNYSSELNVNALLLGDSALYLCASSYRTGVVDTQYFGPGTRLTVL.

In its sample, this clone was seen once. The chain recombines TRBV5-4 with TRBJ2-7; 7 bases match TRBD2. J was trimmed by 8 bases and V by 3 bases; bases with no gene match: 8. Germline V CDR1 and CDR2: SGHNT, YYREEE (reference sequence). The CDR3 is 13 amino acids. CDR3 region: CASSSPSSGKQYF. CDR3 bases: TGTGCCAGCAGCTCCCCCTCTAGCGGAAAGCAGTACTTC.

CDR3 protein: CASSLSGESLFGYTF. CDR3 DNA: TGTGCCAGCAGTTTATCGGGGGAATCCCTCTTTGGCTACACCTTC. The V call is TRBV28, the J call TRBJ1-2; possibly TRBD1 for D (5 bases). Trimming left V 1 base short and J 7 bases short, with 16 bases between. This CDR3 contains 15 residues. The germline V gene has CDR1 MDHEN and CDR2 SYDVKM.

The rearrangement links TRBV7-9 to TRBJ2-2; TRBD2 aligns across 8 bases. Germline loops: CDR1 SEHNR, CDR2 FQNEAQ (reference sequence). Trimming took 5 bases from V and 5 from J; bases not matched to a gene: 7. The CDR3 contains 15 residues. CDR3 loop: CASSPRIAGTGELFF. CDR3 coding DNA: TGTGCCAGCAGCCCCCGGATAGCGGGAACCGGGGAGCTGTTTTTT.

V is TRBV18 and J is TRBJ1-1; D call uncertain. The CDR3 consists of 15 residues. The germline CDR1 and CDR2 sequences are KGHSH and LQKENI. V dropped 3 bases and J dropped 0 bases, with 11 bases sitting between them. CDR3 sequence reads: CASSPVLQMNTEAFF. The CDR3, as DNA: TGTGCCAGCTCACCGGTCTTGCAGATGAACACTGAAGCTTTCTTT.

This chain joins TRBV28 and TRBJ2-2; D remains unclear. This CDR3 region has 11 residues. CDR1 and CDR2 from the germline V gene are MDHEN and SYDVKM. V was trimmed by 6 bases and J by 8 bases, leaving 7 bases between them. The CDR3 DNA reads as TGTGCCAGCAGCCACCTAGGGGAGCTGTTTTTT. Protein product: CASSHLGELFF.

The chain combines TRBV18 with TRBJ1-1; D is perhaps TRBD1 (6 bases). V was cut by 4 bases and J by 4 bases, with 16 bases left in between. CDR3 length: 15 residues. The V gene's germline CDR1 is KGHSH and CDR2 LQKENI. CDR3 in amino acids: CASSLNTQGSTEAFF. The CDR3 DNA reads as TGTGCCAGCTCACTCAACACCCAGGGGTCCACTGAAGCTTTCTTT.

The rearrangement links TRBV24-1 to TRBJ2-7; the D gene is possibly TRBD2 (5 bases). Germline assignment: CDR1 KGHDR and CDR2 SFDVKD. The CDR3 contains 13 residues. Trimming shortened V by 0 bases and J by 6 bases, and 8 bases separated the two germline ends. CDR3 loop: CATSDLTSAEQYF. The CDR3 DNA sequence: TGTGCCACCAGTGATTTGACTAGTGCCGAGCAGTACTTC.

The V and J genes are TRBV18 and TRBJ2-7; tentative D call: TRBD2 (5 bases). The length of the CDR3 is 14 residues. The germline gives CDR1 KGHSH, CDR2 LQKENI. With 0 bases removed from V and 6 bases from J, the gap between germline ends came to 12 bases. The CDR3 loop reads CASSPPGSHSEQYF. CDR3 DNA sequence: TGTGCCAGCTCACCACCGGGGAGCCACTCCGAGCAGTACTTC.

The chain employs TRBV19 and TRBJ1-2; D gene ambiguous. The CDR3 consists of 11 residues. V lost 6 bases to trimming and J lost 4 bases, with 6 bases between them. Germline lookup yields CDR1 LNHDA and CDR2 SQIVND (reference sequence). This CDR3 reads CASSYGYGYTF. The CDR3 coding sequence is TGTGCCAGTAGCTATGGCTATGGCTACACCTTC. Complete variable domain (other parts from reference TRBV19 and TRBJ1-2): DGGITQSPKYLFRKEGQNVTLSCEQNLNHDAMYWYRQDPGQGLRLIYYSQIVNDFQKGDIAEGYSVSREKKESFPLTVTSAQKNPTAFYLCASSYGYGYTFGSGTRLTVV.

The gene calls are TRBV7-9 and TRBJ1-6; D might be TRBD1 (6 bases). The CDR3 consists of 16 residues. Trimming removed 2 bases from V and 13 bases from J, with 21 bases in between. The V gene's germline CDR1 is SEHNR and CDR2 FQNEAQ (reference sequence). The CDR3 DNA reads as TGTGCCAGCAGCTTATACGTCGGGGGCGGGGAGGGGCCCCTCCACTTT. Translation: CASSLYVGGGEGPLHF.

The chain links TRBV4-3 to TRBJ2-3; 7 bases agree with TRBD2. The CDR3 consists of 13 residues. CDR1 and CDR2 from the germline V gene are LGHNA and YSLEER. Unmatched junction bases numbered 3, after V lost 4 bases and J lost 5 bases. The CDR3 protein is CASSLLAGDTQYF. CDR3 DNA sequence: TGCGCCAGCAGCCTTTTAGCGGGAGATACGCAGTATTTT.

This chain joins TRBV5-1 and TRBJ2-5; 7 positions match TRBD1. This CDR3 has 17 amino acids. Trimming took 4 bases from V and 2 from J; bases not matched to a gene: 14. From germline, CDR1 is SGHRS and CDR2 YFSETQ. The CDR3 bases are TGCGCCAGCAGCCCGGTTCAGCCGGGACAGCTACAAGAGACCCAGTACTTC. The encoded protein is CASSPVQPGQLQETQYF. The variable domain in full, with the rest retrieved from reference TRBV5-1 and TRBJ2-5, is KAGVTQTPRYLIKTRGQQVTLSCSPISGHRSVSWYQQTPGQGLQFLFEYFSETQRNKGNFPGRFSGRQFSNSRSEMNVSTLELGDSALYLCASSPVQPGQLQETQYFGPGTRLLVL.

This chain connects TRBV5-5 to TRBJ2-1; 11 bases line up with TRBD2. The CDR3 totals 16 residues. Looked up from germline, CDR1 is SGHKS and CDR2 is YYEKEE (reference sequence). Trimming at V came to 4 bases and at J to 2 bases, leaving 5 bases not matched to a gene. For the CDR3, the DNA is TGTGCCAGCAGCGGGACTAGCGGACTGACCTACAATGAGCAGTTCTTC. This gives the protein CASSGTSGLTYNEQFF.

J is TRBJ1-2 and V is TRBV6-5; tentatively, D is TRBD1 (6 bases). Germline V gives CDR1 MNHEY, CDR2 SVGAGI. The CDR3 length is 13 residues. With 5 bases removed from V and 2 bases from J, the gap between germline ends came to 9 bases. CDR3 residues: CASSKTGNYGYTF. The CDR3 DNA is TGTGCCAGCAGTAAAACAGGGAACTATGGCTACACCTTC.

This clone was seen a handful of times. This CDR3 is CASKTDGGSYEQYF. CDR3 in DNA: TGTGCCAGCAAAACCGATGGGGGGTCCTACGAGCAGTACTTC. This chain connects TRBV4-2 to TRBJ2-7; D is perhaps TRBD2 (6 bases). This CDR3 spans 14 amino acids. The germline V gene encodes CDR1 LGHNA and CDR2 YNFKEQ. Deletions cut 7 bases from V and 1 base from J, with 14 bases between.

The chain employs TRBV4-1 and TRBJ2-7; D not certain. The CDR3 sequence is 13 residues long. The germline gives CDR1 MGHRA, CDR2 YSYEKL. Trimming stripped 0 bases from V and 7 bases from J, with 10 bases between. For the CDR3, the DNA is TGCGCCAGCAGCCAAGATCGACTTCGGGAGCAGTACTTC. It translates to CASSQDRLREQYF.

The genes are TRBV25-1 and TRBJ1-1; 9 bases fit TRBD1. With 6 bases clipped from V and 5 bases from J, the junction kept 4 bases outside the gene matches. Germline V CDR1 and CDR2: MGHDK, SYGVNS. This CDR3 spans 13 amino acids. CDR3 protein: CASSGQGWTEAFF. The DNA for the CDR3 is TGTGCCAGCAGCGGACAGGGGTGGACTGAAGCTTTCTTT.

The chain couples TRBV14 to TRBJ2-5, with 12 positions matching TRBD1. Germline CDR1 SGHDN, CDR2 FVKESK. The CDR3 extends over 15 amino acids. V was pared by 4 bases and J by 6 bases, with 6 bases of the junction left unmatched. The CDR3 is CASSLMGQGAKTQYF. The CDR3 nucleotides read TGTGCCAGCAGCCTAATGGGACAGGGGGCGAAGACCCAGTACTTC.

This chain joins TRBV4-2 and TRBJ2-7; 10 nucleotides agree with TRBD2. The V and J ends lost 5 bases and 5 bases, in that order; junction bases with no gene match: 3. This CDR3 has 13 residues. The germline gives CDR1 LGHNA, CDR2 YNFKEQ. CDR3 bases: TGTGCCAGCAGCTCCGGACTAGCGGACGAGCAGTACTTC. This encodes CASSSGLADEQYF.